This T cell receptor beta chain was sequenced for a study of T-cell memory formation after mild COVID-19. The sample holds many counts of this clonotype. Its target is not known. TCRdb fed the 5' RACE reads into MiXCR, producing one record per CDR3 protein. Here the sample spans roughly 16,000 distinct CDR3 sequences, roughly 21% being singletons. Study-level findings and limits: While clones contracting from day 15 to 85 were balanced between CD4 and CD8, later expanders leaned CD4+.

The CDR3 covers 13 residues. Per the germline V gene, CDR1 is DFQATT and CDR2 is SNEGSKA (reference sequence). Trimming stripped 3 bases from V and 4 bases from J, with 12 bases between. The chain links TRBV20-1 to TRBJ2-5, with D hard to call. The sample was PBMCs or a T cell subset sorted from them (not recorded which). The receptor comes from a man aged 18 to 30 who had mild COVID-19 (a few samples of this study predate the infection). Cell type and time point are not known. The CDR3 loop is CSASLAPRETQYF. The CDR3 DNA reads as TGCAGTGCTAGCTTGGCCCCGCGAGAGACCCAGTACTTC.